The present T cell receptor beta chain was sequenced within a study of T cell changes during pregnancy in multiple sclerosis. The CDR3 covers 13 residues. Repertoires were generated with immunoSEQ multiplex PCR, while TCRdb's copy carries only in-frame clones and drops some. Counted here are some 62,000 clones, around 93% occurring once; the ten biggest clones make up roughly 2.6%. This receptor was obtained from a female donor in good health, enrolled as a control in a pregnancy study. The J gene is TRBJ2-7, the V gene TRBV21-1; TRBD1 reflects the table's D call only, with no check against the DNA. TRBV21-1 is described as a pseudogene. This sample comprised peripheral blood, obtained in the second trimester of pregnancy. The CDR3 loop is CAILQGRLGEQYF. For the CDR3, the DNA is TGTGCCATACTACAGGGTCGTCTGGGCGAGCAGTACTTC.